The sequence of this TCR beta chain was determined in a study of monozygotic twins with inflammatory bowel disease. The CDR3 is made up of 16 amino acids. CDR1 and CDR2 (germline): MNHEY, SVGEGT. TCRdb reworked the 5' RACE reads into one entry per CDR3 protein, no DNA. Its table records around 380,000 distinct CDR3 sequences. The chain joins TRBV6-2 or TRBV6-3 to TRBJ2-3; the TRBD1 assignment by TCRdb is unverifiable without DNA. Sequencing was performed on blood. The TCR comes from a human donor with ulcerative colitis or Crohn's disease, or a healthy co-twin of an affected twin (not recorded which). CDR3 amino acids: CASRLRPGSFTDTQYF.